Listed below are T cell receptor beta chains from one sample, sequenced in a study of Ad26.COV2.S vaccination and SARS-CoV-2 variants. The method was immunoSEQ multiplex PCR; TCRdb's version includes in-frame clones alone and lacks a portion of them. The table lists around 500,000 clones, 80% to 90% of them singletons. The sequencing used peripheral blood, collected in a trial of Ad26.COV2.S vaccine versus placebo. These receptors were obtained from a person between 18 and 65 years old who received the Ad26.COV2.S COVID-19 vaccine or a placebo. CDR3s include the opening cysteine and the closing phenylalanine or tryptophan. D genes are given only for firm matches. The listing skips clone size in some rows; elsewhere it reads once, few, many or a size class.

CASRAEGRGPETQYF	TGTGCCAGCAGGGCCGAGGGCCGGGGGCCTGAGACCCAGTACTTC	.	TRBV7-2	.	TRBJ2-5
CATSVTNTGELFF	TGTGCCACCAGTGTAACGAACACCGGGGAGCTGTTTTTT	few	TRBV24-1	.	TRBJ2-2
CASSLVPGPELFYEQYF	TGTGCCAGCAGCTTAGTTCCAGGCCCCGAACTCTTCTACGAGCAGTACTTC	.	TRBV7-6	.	TRBJ2-7
CASSLLPGGPYEQYF	TGTGCCAGCAGCTTGTTGCCAGGGGGACCCTACGAGCAGTACTTC	.	TRBV5-5	TRBD1	TRBJ2-7
CASSQEIGRETQYF	TGTGCCAGCAGCCAAGAGATCGGGAGAGAGACCCAGTACTTC	.	TRBV4-2	.	TRBJ2-5
CASSPLLAPDYEQYF	TGTGCCAGCAGCCCGCTGCTAGCGCCTGACTACGAGCAGTACTTC	.	TRBV9	.	TRBJ2-7
CASSPLHRETSWQYF	TGTGCCAGCTCACCACTGCATAGGGAGACGTCGTGGCAGTACTTC	.	TRBV18	.	TRBJ2-7
CASSPHPPSMTGQSSGNTIYF	TGTGCCAGCTCACCACACCCTCCGTCGATGACAGGCCAAAGCTCTGGAAACACCATATATTTT	.	TRBV18	.	TRBJ1-3
CASSMIPGLASYEQYF	TGTGCCAGCAGCATGATTCCGGGACTAGCGAGTTACGAGCAGTACTTC	.	TRBV11-2	TRBD2	TRBJ2-7
CASTRGLADTDTQYF	TGTGCCAGCACGCGGGGACTAGCGGACACAGATACGCAGTATTTT	.	TRBV2	TRBD2	TRBJ2-3
CASSSSGRAEDTQYF	TGTGCCAGTAGTTCAAGCGGGAGGGCGGAAGATACGCAGTATTTT	.	TRBV19	TRBD2	TRBJ2-3
CASSNRDSVYGYTF	TGTGCCAGCAGTAACCGGGACAGCGTTTATGGCTACACCTTC	.	TRBV9	TRBD1	TRBJ1-2
CATSSHTEAFF	TGTGCCACCAGCTCCCATACTGAAGCTTTCTTT	.	TRBV15	.	TRBJ1-1
CASSQAGFSYEQYF	TGTGCCAGCAGCCAAGCGGGGTTCTCCTACGAGCAGTACTTC	.	TRBV13	TRBD2	TRBJ2-7
CAWSVSGELFF	TGTGCCTGGAGTGTATCCGGGGAGCTGTTTTTT	.	TRBV30	.	TRBJ2-2
CSVEDRGNGYTF	TGCAGCGTTGAGGACAGGGGTAATGGCTACACCTTC	.	TRBV29-1	TRBD1	TRBJ1-2
CASSQVFRGGETQYF	TGCGCCAGCAGCCAAGTTTTCCGGGGAGGAGAGACCCAGTACTTC	.	TRBV4-3	.	TRBJ2-5
CASSTRGRTNEKLFF	TGTGCCAGCAGCACCCGGGGGCGGACTAATGAAAAACTGTTTTTT	.	TRBV28	.	TRBJ1-4
CASSPRDSNYGYTF	TGTGCCAGCAGCCCCCGGGACAGCAACTATGGCTACACCTTC	.	TRBV6-5	TRBD1	TRBJ1-2
CASSLSGGANEQFF	TGTGCCAGCAGCTTAAGCGGGGGGGCAAATGAGCAGTTCTTC	.	TRBV5-4	TRBD2	TRBJ2-1
CASSYGTGLTEAFF	TGTGCCAGCAGTTACGGGACAGGGCTAACTGAAGCTTTCTTT	.	TRBV6-5	TRBD1	TRBJ1-1
CASSQERGGQPQHF	TGCGCCAGCAGCCAAGAAAGGGGTGGGCAGCCCCAGCATTTT	.	TRBV4-3	.	TRBJ1-5
CASRVGQSYNEQFF	TGTGCCAGCAGGGTGGGACAGTCATACAATGAGCAGTTCTTC	.	TRBV28	TRBD1	TRBJ2-1
CASSGTSTQQETQYF	TGTGCCAGCAGCGGCACTTCGACACAGCAGGAGACCCAGTACTTC	.	TRBV27	.	TRBJ2-5
CASSWTGGAVRNEQFF	TGCGCCAGCAGCTGGACGGGGGGAGCCGTGCGAAATGAGCAGTTCTTC	.	TRBV5-1	TRBD2	TRBJ2-1
CASSYSSVAQFF	TGTGCCAGCAGTTACTCTTCAGTGGCGCAGTTCTTC	.	TRBV6-2/TRBV6-3	.	TRBJ2-1
CASSLVRLAGEYNEQFF	TGTGCCAGCAGCTTGGTCCGCCTAGCGGGAGAGTACAATGAGCAGTTCTTC	.	TRBV5-4	TRBD2	TRBJ2-1
CASSFRDNTDTQYF	TGTGCCAGCAGCTTCAGGGATAACACAGATACGCAGTATTTT	.	TRBV5-4	.	TRBJ2-3